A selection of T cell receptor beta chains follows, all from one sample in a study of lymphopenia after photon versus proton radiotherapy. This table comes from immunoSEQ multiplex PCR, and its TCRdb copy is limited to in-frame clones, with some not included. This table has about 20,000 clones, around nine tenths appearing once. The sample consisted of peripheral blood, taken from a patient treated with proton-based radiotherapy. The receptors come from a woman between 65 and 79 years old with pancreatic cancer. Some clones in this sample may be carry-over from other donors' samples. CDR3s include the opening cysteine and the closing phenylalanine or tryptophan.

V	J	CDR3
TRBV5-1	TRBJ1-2	CASSSDIYGYTF
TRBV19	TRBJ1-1	CASSTREGTEAFF
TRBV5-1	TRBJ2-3	CASSLVGFSTDTQYF
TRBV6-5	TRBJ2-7	CASTLNRYEQYF
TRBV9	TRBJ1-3	CASSVGWGDSGNTIYF
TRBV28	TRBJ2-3	CASSLDIGGYSTDTQYF
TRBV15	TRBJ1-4	CATSRDDFQNPGDEKLFF
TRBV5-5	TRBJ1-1	CTSSLGTYTEAFF
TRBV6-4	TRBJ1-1	CASSLDGNTEAFF
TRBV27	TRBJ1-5	CASSLSGVRFLDRNQPQHF
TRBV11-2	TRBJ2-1	CASTSGGRDYNEQFF
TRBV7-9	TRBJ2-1	CASSLERVSYNEQFF
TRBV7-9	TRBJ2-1	CASSLRDYNEQFF
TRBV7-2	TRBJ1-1	CASSSGHRATEAFF
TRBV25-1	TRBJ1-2	CAGQGTSGGYTF
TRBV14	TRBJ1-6	CASSRDYNSPLHF
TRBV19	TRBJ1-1	CASSINLSGNTEAFF
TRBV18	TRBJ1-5	CASSEGLNQPQHF
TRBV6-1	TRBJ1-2	CASSEVFGQGRGYTF
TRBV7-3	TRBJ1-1	CASSLGGPTEAFF
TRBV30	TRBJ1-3	CAWSPGTGKNTIYF
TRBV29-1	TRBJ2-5	CSVEPSGTGTTQYF
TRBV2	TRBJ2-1	CASSETSGIYNEQFF
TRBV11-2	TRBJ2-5	CASSRTSPGGPLQETQYF
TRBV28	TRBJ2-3	CASSPGLATDTQYF
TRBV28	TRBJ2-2	CASSPSSGTSGRPYTGELFF
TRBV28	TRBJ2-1	CASRRTVASTYEQFF
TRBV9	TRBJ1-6	CASSPDRAGISPLHF
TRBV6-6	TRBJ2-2	CASRWTSGSSGELFF
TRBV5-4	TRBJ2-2	CASSLLEYTGELFF
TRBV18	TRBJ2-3	CASSRTSGARTDTQYF
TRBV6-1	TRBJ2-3	CASSEDRGFTDTQYF
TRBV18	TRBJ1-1	CASSLRGDTYTEAFF
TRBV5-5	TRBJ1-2	CASSFTDSRDGYTF
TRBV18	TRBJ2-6	CASSPPSGSGANVLTF
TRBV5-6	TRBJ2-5	CASSSRYQETQYF
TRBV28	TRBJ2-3	CASSARGAEDTQYF
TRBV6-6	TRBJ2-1	CASQEPERGSNEQFF
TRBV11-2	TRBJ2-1	CASSPLVGYNEQFF
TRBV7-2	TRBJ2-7	CASSSIPPGTDPYEQYF